Listed here are 10 T cell receptor beta chains from one sample, sequenced in a study of T cells in women clearing cervical HPV infection. Only in-frame clones appear in the TCRdb table, and some are missing; sequencing was by immunoSEQ multiplex PCR. The sample table sets out 45,000 to 55,000 clones. Sequenced material: blood buffy coat. These receptors originate from a woman between 18 and 69 years old with a cervical HPV16 infection that either progressed to CIN3+ or cleared (not recorded which).

Points on this clone: The read stops 3 residues short of the end of the CDR3; the missing end is completed from the germline J gene. V and J are TRBV10-3 and TRBJ1-2, with D possibly TRBD1 on 6 matching bases. The CDR3 extends over 15 amino acids. Trimming cost V 2 bases and J 6 bases, with 16 bases left between them. Germline V gives CDR1 ENHRY, CDR2 SYGVKD. The DNA read from the CDR3 is TGTGCCATCAGTGAGGCCAGGACAGCTGGCCATGGC. Protein: CAISEARTAGHG. The full CDR3 is CAISEARTAGHGYTF.

The CDR3 loop is CASSPRTIGELFF. The covered CDR3 bases are TGTGCCAGCAGCCCGCGGACTATAGGGGAG. The V and J genes are TRBV7-2 and TRBJ2-2; weak D call: TRBD2 (6 bases). The read gets to within 3 residues of the CDR3 end, and the germline J gene fills in the rest. This CDR3 is built from 13 residues. Trimming left V 5 bases short and J 8 bases short, with 12 bases between. Looked up from germline, CDR1 is SGHTA and CDR2 is FQGNSA.

Incomplete CDR3 DNA: TGTGCCAGCAGTCAGACAGAAAGCAATGAAAAA. It codes for CASSQTESNEK. The full CDR3 protein reads CASSQTESNEKLFF. V usage is TRBV5-5 and J usage is TRBJ1-4; tentative D call: TRBD1 (5 bases). With the read ending 3 residues before the CDR3 end, the germline J gene is used to fill in that end. The germline CDR1 and CDR2 sequences are SGHKS and YYEKEE (reference sequence). CDR3 length: 14 amino acids. With 5 bases removed from V and 5 bases from J, the gap between germline ends came to 13 bases.

Of note for this clone: The missing CDR3 end, 3 residues past where the read stops, is filled in from the germline J gene. This chain connects TRBV12-3 or TRBV12-4 to TRBJ1-5, with 7 bases aligning to TRBD1. The CDR3 spans 17 residues. V gave up 3 bases and J gave up 4 bases; unmatched junction bases: 12. CDR3 region: CASSFELGDSRNQPQHF. The CDR3 DNA, read in part, is TGTGCCAGCAGTTTCGAGTTGGGGGACAGCCGAAATCAGCCC.

For this clone: Sequencing ends 3 residues short of the CDR3 end; the germline J gene provides the rest. The V and J genes are TRBV29-1 and TRBJ2-4; D may be TRBD2 (6 bases). V was trimmed by 3 bases and J by 2 bases, leaving 8 bases between them. The CDR3 runs 13 residues. Germline-derived CDR1 and CDR2 are SQVTM and ANQGSEA. CDR3: CSVEGLSKNIQYF. The sequenced CDR3 bases are TGCAGCGTTGAGGGACTTTCCAAAAACATT.

Regarding this clone: The missing CDR3 end, 3 residues past where the read stops, is filled in from the germline J gene. J is TRBJ2-7 and V is TRBV28; 7 nucleotides line up with TRBD1. Germline V gives CDR1 MDHEN, CDR2 SYDVKM. There are 18 residues in the CDR3. V dropped 2 bases and J dropped 0; count of bases not matched to a gene: 13. This chain's CDR3 is CASSLKPPGQVFSYEQYF. CDR3 DNA, as far as it was read: TGTGCCAGCAGTTTAAAACCCCCCGGACAGGTTTTCTCCTACGAG.

A word on this clone: The read is 3 residues too short to cover the CDR3 end, so that end is filled in from the germline J gene. This chain connects TRBV15 to TRBJ1-4; 7 bases map to TRBD1. The CDR3 is 15 amino acids. Germline CDR1 reads LNHNV; CDR2 reads YYDKDF (reference sequence). V lost 3 bases, J lost 5 bases, and 6 bases stayed unmatched. Incomplete CDR3 DNA: TGTGCCACCAGCAGTGTAGGGGGCCCCAATGAAAAA. Protein: CATSSVGGPNEK. The whole CDR3 protein is CATSSVGGPNEKLFF.

For this clone: The read terminates 3 residues ahead of where the CDR3 ends, so the germline J gene completes it. V usage is TRBV6-2 or TRBV6-3 and J usage is TRBJ2-2; perhaps TRBD1 as D (6 bases). This CDR3 spans 17 amino acids. CDR1 is MNHEY and CDR2 is SVGEGT in the germline V gene. V shed 2 bases and J shed 0 bases, with 13 bases lying between them. The CDR3: CASSYSRGLSNTGELFF. CDR3 DNA, as far as it was read: TGTGCCAGCAGTTACAGCAGGGGCCTTTCGAACACCGGGGAG.

Concerning this clone: Sequencing ends 3 residues short of the CDR3 end; the germline J gene provides the rest. The chain links TRBV20-1 to TRBJ2-7; 12 bases map to TRBD1. Germline V CDR1 and CDR2: DFQATT, SNEGSKA (reference sequence). V shed 6 bases, J shed 3 bases, and the junction held 9 bases outside the gene matches. This CDR3 comprises 15 residues. CDR3 bases read: TGCAGTGCGGAGCCGGGGACAGGGGGCCTCTACGAG. Residues: CSAEPGTGGLYE. The CDR3, in full, reads CSAEPGTGGLYEQYF.

Comment on this clone: Read sequence stops 3 residues before the CDR3 end, and the germline J gene provides the missing end. V gene TRBV25-1 combines with J gene TRBJ2-5; D is perhaps TRBD2 (6 bases). Deletions cut 1 base from V and 0 bases from J, with 12 bases between. The CDR3 runs 16 residues. Germline lookup yields CDR1 MGHDK and CDR2 SYGVNS. The CDR3 sequence is CASSELRDLYQETQYF. The part of the CDR3 DNA that was read is TGTGCCAGCAGTGAATTAAGGGACTTGTACCAAGAGACC.